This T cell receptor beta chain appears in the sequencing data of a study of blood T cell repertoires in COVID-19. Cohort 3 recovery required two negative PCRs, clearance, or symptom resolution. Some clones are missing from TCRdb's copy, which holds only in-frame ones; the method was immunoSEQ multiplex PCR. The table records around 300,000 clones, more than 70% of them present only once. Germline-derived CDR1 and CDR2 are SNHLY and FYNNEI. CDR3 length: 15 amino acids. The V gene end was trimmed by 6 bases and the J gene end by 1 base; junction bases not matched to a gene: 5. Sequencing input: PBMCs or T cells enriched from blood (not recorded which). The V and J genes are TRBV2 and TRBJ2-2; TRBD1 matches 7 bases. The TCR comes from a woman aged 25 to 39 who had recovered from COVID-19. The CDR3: CASRAGTENTGELFF. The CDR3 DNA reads TGTGCCAGCAGAGCCGGGACAGAGAACACCGGGGAGCTGTTTTTT. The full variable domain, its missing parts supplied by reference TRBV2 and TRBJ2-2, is EPEVTQTPSHQVTQMGQEVILRCVPISNHLYFYWYRQILGQKVEFLVSFYNNEISEKSEIFDDQFSVERPDGSNFTLKIRSTKLEDSAMYFCASRAGTENTGELFFGEGSRLTVL.